A selection of T cell receptor beta chains follows, all from one sample in a study of blood T cell repertoires in COVID-19. The assay was immunoSEQ multiplex PCR, and TCRdb's table has in-frame clones only and misses some. The data hold over 45,000 clones, with 89% observed a single time. The material sequenced was peripheral blood. The receptors derive from an older woman with COVID-19, enrolled during active disease. CDR3s leave out the opening cysteine and the closing phenylalanine or tryptophan. Fields, in order: D gene, J gene, V gene, CDR3 protein. D genes are given only for firm matches.

D gene: TRBD1
J gene: TRBJ1-6
V gene: TRBV15
CDR3 protein: ATSQDRGNSPLH

D gene: .
J gene: TRBJ2-5
V gene: TRBV20-1
CDR3 protein: SASAGERTQY

D gene: TRBD2
J gene: TRBJ2-1
V gene: TRBV27
CDR3 protein: ASAGGASGRVEQF

D gene: TRBD1
J gene: TRBJ2-2
V gene: TRBV27
CDR3 protein: ASNEGGGRGAPDTGELF

D gene: TRBD2
J gene: TRBJ2-3
V gene: TRBV28
CDR3 protein: ASSFDGSGRTDTQY

D gene: .
J gene: TRBJ1-2
V gene: TRBV4-3
CDR3 protein: ASSYNQGSGYT

D gene: TRBD2
J gene: TRBJ2-3
V gene: TRBV9
CDR3 protein: ASSARTSALY

D gene: TRBD2
J gene: TRBJ2-1
V gene: TRBV11-3
CDR3 protein: ASSPRASGGLYNEQF

D gene: .
J gene: TRBJ1-1
V gene: TRBV7-2
CDR3 protein: ASSLLQGANTEAF

D gene: .
J gene: TRBJ1-1
V gene: TRBV29-1
CDR3 protein: SVLKRGYTEAF

D gene: .
J gene: TRBJ2-5
V gene: TRBV6-2/TRBV6-3
CDR3 protein: ASSRPRQGREETQY

D gene: TRBD1
J gene: TRBJ1-2
V gene: TRBV30
CDR3 protein: AWSGGFSGGYT

D gene: .
J gene: TRBJ1-4
V gene: TRBV7-9
CDR3 protein: ASPQEDEKLF

D gene: TRBD2
J gene: TRBJ2-3
V gene: TRBV20-1
CDR3 protein: SASRLAGGRTDTQY

D gene: .
J gene: TRBJ1-6
V gene: TRBV5-1
CDR3 protein: ASSFDSNSYNSPLH

D gene: TRBD1
J gene: TRBJ1-5
V gene: TRBV27
CDR3 protein: ASSFRGPTYSNQPQH

D gene: TRBD1
J gene: TRBJ2-7
V gene: TRBV19
CDR3 protein: ASSGGQGYEQY

D gene: TRBD1
J gene: TRBJ1-4
V gene: TRBV30
CDR3 protein: AWEPGTGDEKLF

D gene: TRBD1
J gene: TRBJ1-5
V gene: TRBV7-2
CDR3 protein: ASSWTGDSNQPQH

D gene: TRBD1
J gene: TRBJ1-1
V gene: TRBV7-9
CDR3 protein: ASSLSDRANTEAF

D gene: .
J gene: TRBJ1-1
V gene: TRBV19
CDR3 protein: ASSLGGNTEAF

D gene: .
J gene: TRBJ1-1
V gene: TRBV7-2
CDR3 protein: ASSLIPGGPEAF

D gene: TRBD2
J gene: TRBJ2-1
V gene: TRBV6-4
CDR3 protein: ASSELGLAFDEQF

D gene: TRBD2
J gene: TRBJ2-7
V gene: TRBV5-1
CDR3 protein: ASSSGLAREQY

D gene: TRBD1
J gene: TRBJ1-2
V gene: TRBV18
CDR3 protein: ASSQTGQTGGYT

D gene: TRBD2
J gene: TRBJ2-5
V gene: TRBV3-1/TRBV3-2
CDR3 protein: ASSRSGGPETQY

D gene: TRBD1
J gene: TRBJ2-5
V gene: TRBV9
CDR3 protein: ASSSRDRGTQKTQY

D gene: .
J gene: TRBJ1-5
V gene: TRBV7-9
CDR3 protein: ASSLDLDEGRMH

D gene: .
J gene: TRBJ2-5
V gene: TRBV6-6
CDR3 protein: ASSRDSLETQY

D gene: .
J gene: TRBJ2-7
V gene: TRBV2
CDR3 protein: ASSESLQGPSYEQY

D gene: .
J gene: TRBJ2-7
V gene: TRBV6-2/TRBV6-3
CDR3 protein: ASSTTGYSYEQY

D gene: .
J gene: TRBJ2-5
V gene: TRBV2
CDR3 protein: ASGANHRETQY

D gene: TRBD1
J gene: TRBJ2-3
V gene: TRBV29-1
CDR3 protein: SVSGQGEVGDTQY

D gene: .
J gene: TRBJ1-1
V gene: TRBV19
CDR3 protein: ASSRGLNTEAF

D gene: .
J gene: TRBJ2-7
V gene: TRBV7-2
CDR3 protein: ASSLMAVGSYEQY

D gene: TRBD2
J gene: TRBJ2-7
V gene: TRBV28
CDR3 protein: ASRGGFGYEQY

D gene: .
J gene: TRBJ2-3
V gene: TRBV27
CDR3 protein: ASSFQPGGGDTQY

D gene: .
J gene: TRBJ1-1
V gene: TRBV11-3
CDR3 protein: ASSRSDGGRAF

D gene: TRBD2
J gene: TRBJ2-6
V gene: TRBV4-1
CDR3 protein: ASSLSYIAGRFSGANVLT

D gene: .
J gene: TRBJ1-1
V gene: TRBV18
CDR3 protein: ASSRAGTHEAF

D gene: .
J gene: TRBJ2-1
V gene: TRBV4-2
CDR3 protein: ASSEGVGYNEQF

D gene: .
J gene: TRBJ2-3
V gene: TRBV7-2
CDR3 protein: ASSPTTSTDTQY

D gene: .
J gene: TRBJ1-3
V gene: TRBV18
CDR3 protein: ASSPFPSGSGNTIY